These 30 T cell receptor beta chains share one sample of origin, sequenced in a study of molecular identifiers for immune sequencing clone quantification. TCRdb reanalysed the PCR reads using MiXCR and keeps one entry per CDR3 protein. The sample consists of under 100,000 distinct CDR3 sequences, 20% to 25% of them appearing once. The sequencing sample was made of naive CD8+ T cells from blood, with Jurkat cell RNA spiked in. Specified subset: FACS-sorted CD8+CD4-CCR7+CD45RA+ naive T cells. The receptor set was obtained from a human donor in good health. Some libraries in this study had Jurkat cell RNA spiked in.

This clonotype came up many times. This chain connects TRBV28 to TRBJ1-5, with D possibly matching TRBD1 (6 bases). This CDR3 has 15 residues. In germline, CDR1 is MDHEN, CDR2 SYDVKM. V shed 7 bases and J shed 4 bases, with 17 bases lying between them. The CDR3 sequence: CASNLQGYRNQPQHF. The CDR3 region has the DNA TGTGCCAGCAACTTACAGGGTTACCGTAATCAGCCCCAGCATTTT.

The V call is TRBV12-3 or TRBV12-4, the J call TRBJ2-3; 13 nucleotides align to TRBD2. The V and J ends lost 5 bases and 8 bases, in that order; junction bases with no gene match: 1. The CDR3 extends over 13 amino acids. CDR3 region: CASSGLAGVTQYF. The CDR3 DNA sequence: TGTGCCAGCAGTGGACTAGCGGGGGTTACGCAGTATTTT.

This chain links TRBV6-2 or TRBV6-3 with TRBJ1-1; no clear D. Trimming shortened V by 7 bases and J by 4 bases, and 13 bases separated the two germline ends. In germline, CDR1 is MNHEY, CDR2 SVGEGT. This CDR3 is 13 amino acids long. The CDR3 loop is CASTQVAATEAFF. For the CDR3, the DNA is TGTGCCAGCACCCAAGTGGCAGCCACTGAAGCTTTCTTT.

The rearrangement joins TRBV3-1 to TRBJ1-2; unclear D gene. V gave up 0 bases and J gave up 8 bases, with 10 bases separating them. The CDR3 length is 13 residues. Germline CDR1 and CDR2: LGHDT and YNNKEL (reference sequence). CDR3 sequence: CASSQDSGIGYTF. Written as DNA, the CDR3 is TGTGCCAGCAGCCAAGATTCAGGCATCGGCTACACCTTC.

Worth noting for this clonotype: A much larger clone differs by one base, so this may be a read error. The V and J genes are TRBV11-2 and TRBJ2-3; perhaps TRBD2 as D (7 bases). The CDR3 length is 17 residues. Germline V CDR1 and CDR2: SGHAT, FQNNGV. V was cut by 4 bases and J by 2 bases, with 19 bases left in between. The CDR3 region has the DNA TGTGCCAGCAGCTCGGTCCGAGGGGGGGTTTCCACAGATACGCAGTATTTT. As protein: CASSSVRGGVSTDTQYF. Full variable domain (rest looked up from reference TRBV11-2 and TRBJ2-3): EAGVAQSPRYKIIEKRQSVAFWCNPISGHATLYWYQQILGQGPKLLIQFQNNGVVDDSQLPKDRFSAERLKGVDSTLKIQPAKLEDSAVYLCASSSVRGGVSTDTQYFGPGTRLTVL.

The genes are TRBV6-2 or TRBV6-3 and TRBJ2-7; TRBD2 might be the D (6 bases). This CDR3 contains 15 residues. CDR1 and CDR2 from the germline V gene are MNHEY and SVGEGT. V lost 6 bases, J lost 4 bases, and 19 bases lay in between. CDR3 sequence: CASRYLSGAGYEQYF. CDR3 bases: TGTGCCAGCAGATACCTGTCGGGCGCGGGGTACGAGCAGTACTTC.

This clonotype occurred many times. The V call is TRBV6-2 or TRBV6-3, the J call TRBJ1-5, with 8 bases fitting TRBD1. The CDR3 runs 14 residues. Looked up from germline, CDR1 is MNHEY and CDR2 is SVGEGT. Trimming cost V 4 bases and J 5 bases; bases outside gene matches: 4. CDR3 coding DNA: TGTGCCAGCAGTTGGACAGGGAGAGATCAGCCCCAGCATTTT. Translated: CASSWTGRDQPQHF.

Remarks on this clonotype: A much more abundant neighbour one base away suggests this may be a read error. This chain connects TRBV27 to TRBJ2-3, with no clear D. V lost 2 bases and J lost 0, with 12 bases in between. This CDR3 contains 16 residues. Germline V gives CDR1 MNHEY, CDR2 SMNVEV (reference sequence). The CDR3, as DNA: TGTGCCAGCAGTTTAATTTACAGCGCTAGCACAGATACGCAGTATTTT. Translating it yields CASSLIYSASTDTQYF.

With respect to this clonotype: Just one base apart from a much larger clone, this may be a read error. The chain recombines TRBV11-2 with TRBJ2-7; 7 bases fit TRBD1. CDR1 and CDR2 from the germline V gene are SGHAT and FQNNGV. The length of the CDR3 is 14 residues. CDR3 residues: CVSSQPGQNYEQYF. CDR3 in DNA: TGTGTCAGCAGCCAACCGGGACAGAACTACGAGCAGTACTTC.

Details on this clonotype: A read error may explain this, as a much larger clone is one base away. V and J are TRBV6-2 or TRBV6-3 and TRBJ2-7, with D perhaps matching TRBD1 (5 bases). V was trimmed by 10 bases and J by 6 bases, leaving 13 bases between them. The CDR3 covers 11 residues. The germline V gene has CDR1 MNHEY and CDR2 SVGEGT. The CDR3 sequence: CATETGFEQYF. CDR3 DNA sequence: TGTGCCACAGAAACAGGTTTCGAGCAGTACTTC.

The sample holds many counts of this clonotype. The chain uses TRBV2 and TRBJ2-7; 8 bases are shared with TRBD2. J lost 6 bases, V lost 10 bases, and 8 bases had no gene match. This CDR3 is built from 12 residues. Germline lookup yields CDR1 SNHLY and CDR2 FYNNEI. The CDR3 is CAIAGGAREQYF. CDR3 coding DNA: TGTGCCATCGCCGGGGGGGCCCGCGAGCAGTACTTC. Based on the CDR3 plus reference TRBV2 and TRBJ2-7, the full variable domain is EPEVTQTPSHQVTQMGQEVILRCVPISNHLYFYWYRQILGQKVEFLVSFYNNEISEKSEIFDDQFSVERPDGSNFTLKIRSTKLEDSAMYFCAIAGGAREQYFGPGTRLTVT.

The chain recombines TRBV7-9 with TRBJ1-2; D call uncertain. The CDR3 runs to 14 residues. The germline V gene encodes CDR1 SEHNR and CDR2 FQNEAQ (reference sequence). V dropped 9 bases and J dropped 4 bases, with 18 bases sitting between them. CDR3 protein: CASSPPTKPYGYTF. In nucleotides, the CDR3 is TGTGCCAGTTCGCCGCCAACAAAACCCTATGGCTACACCTTC.

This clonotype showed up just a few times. The CDR3 bases are TGTGCCAGCAGCGCCGGGTCTCGGGCAGGGTACACCATATATTTT. Encoded protein: CASSAGSRAGYTIYF. The chain recombines TRBV21-1 with TRBJ1-3; the D segment call TRBD1 is taken from the table without a DNA check. TRBV21-1 is noted as a pseudogene. The CDR3 loop spans 15 amino acids.

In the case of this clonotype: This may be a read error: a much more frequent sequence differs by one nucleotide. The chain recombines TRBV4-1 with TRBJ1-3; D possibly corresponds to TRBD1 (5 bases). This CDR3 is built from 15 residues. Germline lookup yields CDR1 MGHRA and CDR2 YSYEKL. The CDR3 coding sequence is TGCGCCAGCCGCCAGGGACGCATCTCTGGAAACACCATATATTTT. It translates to CASRQGRISGNTIYF.

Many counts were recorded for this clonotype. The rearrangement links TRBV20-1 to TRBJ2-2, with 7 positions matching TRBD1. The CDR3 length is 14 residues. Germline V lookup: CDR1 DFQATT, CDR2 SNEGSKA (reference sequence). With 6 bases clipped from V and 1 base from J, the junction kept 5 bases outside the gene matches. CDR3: CSADGQENTGELFF. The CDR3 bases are TGCAGTGCCGATGGACAGGAGAACACCGGGGAGCTGTTTTTT.

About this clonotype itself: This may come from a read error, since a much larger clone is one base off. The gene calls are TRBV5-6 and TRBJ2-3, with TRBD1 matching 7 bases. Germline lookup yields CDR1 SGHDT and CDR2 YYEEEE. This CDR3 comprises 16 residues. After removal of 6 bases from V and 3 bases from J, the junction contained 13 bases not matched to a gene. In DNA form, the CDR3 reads TGTGCCAGCAACTCCCCGTCCAGGGGGACGACAGATACGCAGTATTTT. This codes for CASNSPSRGTTDTQYF.

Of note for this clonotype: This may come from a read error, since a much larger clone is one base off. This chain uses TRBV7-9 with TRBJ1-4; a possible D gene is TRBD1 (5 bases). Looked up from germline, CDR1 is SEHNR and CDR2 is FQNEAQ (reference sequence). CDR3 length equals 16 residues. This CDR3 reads CASSSPGEATNEKLYF. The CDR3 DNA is TGTGCCAGCAGCTCACCGGGGGAGGCAACTAATGAAAAACTGTATTTT.

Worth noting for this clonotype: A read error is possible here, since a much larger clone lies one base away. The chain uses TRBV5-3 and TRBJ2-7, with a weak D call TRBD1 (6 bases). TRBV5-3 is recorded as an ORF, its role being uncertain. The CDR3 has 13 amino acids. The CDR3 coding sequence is TGTGCCAGCCGCAACAGGGATTCCTACGAGCAGAACTTC. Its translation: CASRNRDSYEQNF.

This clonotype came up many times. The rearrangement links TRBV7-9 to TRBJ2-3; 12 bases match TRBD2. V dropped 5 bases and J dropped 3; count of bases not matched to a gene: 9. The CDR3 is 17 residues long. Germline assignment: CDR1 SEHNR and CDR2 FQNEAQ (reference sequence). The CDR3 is CASSPSSGGAITDTQYF. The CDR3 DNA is TGTGCCAGCAGCCCTTCTAGCGGGGGGGCCATTACAGATACGCAGTATTTT.

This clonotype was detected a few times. CDR3 protein: CASSPTSGHSYEQYF. The CDR3 nucleotides read TGTGCCAGCAGTCCTACGTCGGGCCACTCCTACGAGCAGTACTTC. The genes are TRBV27 and TRBJ2-7; D not certain. Trimming removed 5 bases at V and 0 bases at J, with 14 bases between. Germline CDR1 and CDR2: MNHEY and SMNVEV (reference sequence). The CDR3 is 15 amino acids.

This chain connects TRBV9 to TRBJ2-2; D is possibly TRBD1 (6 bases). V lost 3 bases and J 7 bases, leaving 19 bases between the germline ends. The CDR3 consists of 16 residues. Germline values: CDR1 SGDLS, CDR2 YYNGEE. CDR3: CASSEGGTPAGGELFF. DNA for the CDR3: TGTGCCAGCAGCGAAGGGGGTACTCCCGCGGGCGGGGAGCTGTTTTTT.

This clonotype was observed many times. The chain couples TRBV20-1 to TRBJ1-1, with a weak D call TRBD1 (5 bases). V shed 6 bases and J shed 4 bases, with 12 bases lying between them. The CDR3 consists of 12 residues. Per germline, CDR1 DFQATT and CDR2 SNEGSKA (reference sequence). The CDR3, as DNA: TGCAGTGCCGGCGCGGGGGGCACTGAAGCTTTCTTT. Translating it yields CSAGAGGTEAFF.

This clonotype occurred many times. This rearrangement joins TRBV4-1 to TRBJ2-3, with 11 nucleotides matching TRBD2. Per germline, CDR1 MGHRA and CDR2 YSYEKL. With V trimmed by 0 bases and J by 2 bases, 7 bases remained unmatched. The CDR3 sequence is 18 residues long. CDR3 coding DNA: TGCGCCAGCAGCCAAGAAGTACGACTAGCGGGACTCACAGATACGCAGTATTTT. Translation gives CASSQEVRLAGLTDTQYF.

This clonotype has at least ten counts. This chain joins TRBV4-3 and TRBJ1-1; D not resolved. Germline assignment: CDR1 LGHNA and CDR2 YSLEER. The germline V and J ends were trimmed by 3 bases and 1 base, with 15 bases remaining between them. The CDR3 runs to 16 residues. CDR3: CASSQAVGASNTEAFF. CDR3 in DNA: TGCGCCAGCAGCCAGGCCGTCGGCGCCTCGAACACTGAAGCTTTCTTT.

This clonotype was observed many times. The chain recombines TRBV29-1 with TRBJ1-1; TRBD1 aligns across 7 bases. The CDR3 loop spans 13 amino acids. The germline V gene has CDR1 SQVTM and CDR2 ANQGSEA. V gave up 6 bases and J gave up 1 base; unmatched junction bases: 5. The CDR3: CSVPGQQNTEAFF. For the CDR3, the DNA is TGCAGCGTACCGGGACAGCAGAACACTGAAGCTTTCTTT.

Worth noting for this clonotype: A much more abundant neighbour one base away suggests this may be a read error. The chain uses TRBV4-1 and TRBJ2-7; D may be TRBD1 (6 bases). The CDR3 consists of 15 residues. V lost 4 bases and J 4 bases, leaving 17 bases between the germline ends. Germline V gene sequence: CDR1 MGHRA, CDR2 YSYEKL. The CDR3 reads CASSLETRDKYEQYF. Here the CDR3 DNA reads TGCGCCAGCAGCCTAGAAACACGGGACAAGTACGAGCAGTACTTC.

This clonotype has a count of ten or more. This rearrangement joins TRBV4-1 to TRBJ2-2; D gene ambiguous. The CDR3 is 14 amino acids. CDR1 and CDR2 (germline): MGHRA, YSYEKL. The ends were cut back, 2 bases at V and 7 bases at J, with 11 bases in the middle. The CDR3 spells CASSQFGQGGELFF. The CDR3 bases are TGCGCCAGCAGCCAATTCGGCCAAGGCGGGGAGCTGTTTTTT.

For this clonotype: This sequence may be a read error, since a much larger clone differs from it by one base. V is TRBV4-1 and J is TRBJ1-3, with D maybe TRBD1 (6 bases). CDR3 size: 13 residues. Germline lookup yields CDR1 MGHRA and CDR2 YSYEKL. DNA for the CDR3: TGCGCCAGCGGCCAAGACCCAGGGGACACCATATATTTT. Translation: CASGQDPGDTIYF.

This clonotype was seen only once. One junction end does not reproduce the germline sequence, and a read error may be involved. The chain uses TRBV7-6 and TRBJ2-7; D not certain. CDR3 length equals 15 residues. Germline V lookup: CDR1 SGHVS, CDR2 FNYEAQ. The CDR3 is CARSSELGPPGAQCF. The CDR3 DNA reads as TGTGCCCGCAGCTCTGAGTTGGGTCCCCCCGGCGCGCAGTGCTTC. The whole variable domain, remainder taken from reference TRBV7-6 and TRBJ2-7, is GAGVSQSPRYKVTKRGQDVALRCDPISGHVSLYWYRQALGQGPEFLTYFNYEAQQDKSGLPNDRFSAERPEGSISTLTIQRTEQRDSAMYRCARSSELGPPGAQCFGPGTRLTVT.

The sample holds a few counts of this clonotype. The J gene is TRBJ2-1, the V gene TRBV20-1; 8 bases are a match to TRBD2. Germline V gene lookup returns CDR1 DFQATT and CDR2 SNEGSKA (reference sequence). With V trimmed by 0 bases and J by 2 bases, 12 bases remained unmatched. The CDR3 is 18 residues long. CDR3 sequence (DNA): TGCAGTGCTAGAGATCTGGAAGCGGGAGAAAGGACCTACAATGAGCAGTTCTTC. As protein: CSARDLEAGERTYNEQFF.